This TCR beta chain appears in the sequencing data of a study of blood T cell repertoires in COVID-19. CDR1 is DFQATT, CDR2 SNEGSKA, per germline (reference sequence). This CDR3 is 11 amino acids long. J lost 3 bases, V lost 5 bases, and 0 bases had no gene match. Note on this clone: The identical CDR3 is also encoded by other nucleotide sequences in the sample.

Those who participated ranged in age from 18 to 89 years and resided in about two dozen US areas. Cohort assignment relied on participant-reported clinical history. The repertoire was sequenced with immunoSEQ multiplex PCR; TCRdb's copy has only in-frame clones and lacks some. The sample yields roughly 520,000 clones, approximately 90% seen once. This TCR was recovered from a woman aged 40 to 50 who had recovered from COVID-19. The rearrangement uses TRBV20-1 and TRBJ1-2; 7 bases map to TRBD1. The sample taken for sequencing was PBMCs or T cells enriched from blood (not recorded which). CDR3 nucleotides: TGCAGTGCTGACAGGGACTATGGCTACACCTTC. Translating it yields CSADRDYGYTF.